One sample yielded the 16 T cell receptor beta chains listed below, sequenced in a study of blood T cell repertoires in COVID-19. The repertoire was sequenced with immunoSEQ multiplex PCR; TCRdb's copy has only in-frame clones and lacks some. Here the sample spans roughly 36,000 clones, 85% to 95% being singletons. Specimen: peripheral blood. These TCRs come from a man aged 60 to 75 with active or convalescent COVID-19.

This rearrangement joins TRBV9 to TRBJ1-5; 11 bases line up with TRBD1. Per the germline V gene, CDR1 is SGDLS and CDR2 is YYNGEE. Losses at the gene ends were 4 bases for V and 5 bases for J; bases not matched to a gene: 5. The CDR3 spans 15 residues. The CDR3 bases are TGTGCCAGCAGCAAAGGACAGGGGGCATATCAGCCCCAGCATTTT. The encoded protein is CASSKGQGAYQPQHF.

Here the CDR3 DNA reads TGTGCCATCAGTGGGCCGGGAGCAGGGGGAGGGACCCAGTACTTC. The encoded protein is CAISGPGAGGGTQYF. V gene TRBV10-3 combines with J gene TRBJ2-5; D might be TRBD1 (7 bases). Germline V lookup: CDR1 ENHRY, CDR2 SYGVKD. The V and J ends lost 4 bases and 7 bases respectively, with 19 bases between them. The CDR3 spans 15 residues.

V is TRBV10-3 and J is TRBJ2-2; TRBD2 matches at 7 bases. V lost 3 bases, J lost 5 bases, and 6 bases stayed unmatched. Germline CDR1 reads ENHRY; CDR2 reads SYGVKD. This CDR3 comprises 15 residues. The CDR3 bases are TGTGCCATCAGTGAAGGCGGGGGAAGGACCGGGGAGCTGTTTTTT. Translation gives CAISEGGGRTGELFF.

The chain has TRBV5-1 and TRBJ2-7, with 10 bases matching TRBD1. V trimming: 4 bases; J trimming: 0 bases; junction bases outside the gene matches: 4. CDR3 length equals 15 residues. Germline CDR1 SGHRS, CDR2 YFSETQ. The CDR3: CASSGGQGPSYEQYF. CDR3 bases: TGCGCCAGCAGCGGGGGACAGGGGCCCTCCTACGAGCAGTACTTC. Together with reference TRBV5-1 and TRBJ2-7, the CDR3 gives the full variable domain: KAGVTQTPRYLIKTRGQQVTLSCSPISGHRSVSWYQQTPGQGLQFLFEYFSETQRNKGNFPGRFSGRQFSNSRSEMNVSTLELGDSALYLCASSGGQGPSYEQYFGPGTRLTVT.

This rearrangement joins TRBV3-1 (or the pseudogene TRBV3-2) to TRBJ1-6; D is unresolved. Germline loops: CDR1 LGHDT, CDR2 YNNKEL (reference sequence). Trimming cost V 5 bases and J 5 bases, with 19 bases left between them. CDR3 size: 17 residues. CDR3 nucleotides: TGTGCCAGCAGCGTAATCCATCCCATACATCATAATTCACCCCTCCACTTT. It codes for CASSVIHPIHHNSPLHF.

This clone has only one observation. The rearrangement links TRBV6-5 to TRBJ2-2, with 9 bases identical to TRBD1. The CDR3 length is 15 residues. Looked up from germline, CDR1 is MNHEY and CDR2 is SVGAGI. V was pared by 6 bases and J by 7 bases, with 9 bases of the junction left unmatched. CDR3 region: CASSPWTGAGGELFF. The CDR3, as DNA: TGTGCCAGCAGCCCATGGACAGGGGCGGGCGGGGAGCTGTTTTTT.

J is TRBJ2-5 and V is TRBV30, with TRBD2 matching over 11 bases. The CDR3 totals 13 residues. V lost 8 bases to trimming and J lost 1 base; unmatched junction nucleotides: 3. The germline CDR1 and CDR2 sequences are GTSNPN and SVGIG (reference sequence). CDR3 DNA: TGTGCCGCGACTAGCGGGACCCAAGAGACCCAGTACTTC. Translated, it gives CAATSGTQETQYF.

In nucleotides, the CDR3 is TGTGCCAGCAGCCCACAGGGAAATGAGCAGTTCTTC. Amino acid sequence: CASSPQGNEQFF. The chain carries TRBV3-1 (or the pseudogene TRBV3-2) and TRBJ2-1, with D possibly being TRBD1 (6 bases). V lost 4 bases and J 7 bases, leaving 8 bases between the germline ends. This CDR3 is built from 12 residues. Germline lookup yields CDR1 LGHDT and CDR2 YNNKEL (reference sequence).

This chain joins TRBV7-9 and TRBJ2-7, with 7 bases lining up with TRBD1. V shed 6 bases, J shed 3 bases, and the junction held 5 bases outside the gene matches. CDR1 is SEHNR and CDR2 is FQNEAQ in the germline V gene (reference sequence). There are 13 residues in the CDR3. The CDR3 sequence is CASSRQGYYEQYF. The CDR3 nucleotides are TGTGCCAGCAGTCGACAGGGCTACTACGAGCAGTACTTC.

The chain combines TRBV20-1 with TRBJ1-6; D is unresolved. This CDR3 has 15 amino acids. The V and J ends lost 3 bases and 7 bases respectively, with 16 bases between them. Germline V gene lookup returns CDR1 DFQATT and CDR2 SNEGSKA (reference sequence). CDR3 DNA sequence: TGCAGTGCTAGTGCATCGGGGTCAGCAAATTCACCCCTCCACTTT. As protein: CSASASGSANSPLHF.

The CDR3 bases are TGCAGCGGCACCGGGACAGGGGCTTCGAGCTCCTACAATGAGCAGTTCTTC. This codes for CSGTGTGASSSYNEQFF. The chain employs TRBV29-1 and TRBJ2-1; 10 nucleotides agree with TRBD1. The CDR3 loop spans 17 amino acids. V lost 7 bases, J lost 0 bases, and 12 bases stayed unmatched. Germline loops: CDR1 SQVTM, CDR2 ANQGSEA.

The CDR3 sequence: CATSRDGGTGAYEQYF. The CDR3, as DNA: TGTGCCACCAGCAGAGATGGCGGGACAGGGGCCTACGAGCAGTACTTC. The gene calls are TRBV15 and TRBJ2-7, with TRBD1 matching over 10 bases. V shed 0 bases, J shed 2 bases, and the junction held 4 bases outside the gene matches. The CDR3 contains 16 residues. The germline CDR1 and CDR2 sequences are LNHNV and YYDKDF (reference sequence).

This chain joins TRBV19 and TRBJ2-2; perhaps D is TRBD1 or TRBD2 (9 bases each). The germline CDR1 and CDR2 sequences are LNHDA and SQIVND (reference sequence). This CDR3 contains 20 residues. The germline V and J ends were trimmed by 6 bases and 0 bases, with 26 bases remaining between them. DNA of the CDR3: TGTGCCAGTAGCCCAGGGGACAGGGTGTTAGCGGGGGCGAACACCGGGGAGCTGTTTTTT. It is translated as CASSPGDRVLAGANTGELFF.

The CDR3 nucleotides are TGTGCCAGCAGCCCGACGGGACAGGAATACGAGCAGTACTTC. Translating it yields CASSPTGQEYEQYF. The rearrangement joins TRBV7-3 to TRBJ2-7, with 8 bases fitting TRBD1. The junction had 7 bases not matched to a gene; V was cut back by 5 bases and J by 4 bases. The CDR3 consists of 14 residues. Germline CDR1 reads SGHTA; CDR2 reads FQGTGA.

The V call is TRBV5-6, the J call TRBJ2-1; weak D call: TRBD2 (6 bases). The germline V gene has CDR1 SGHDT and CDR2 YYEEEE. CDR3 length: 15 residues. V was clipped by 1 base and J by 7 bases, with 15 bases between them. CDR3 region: CASSLIASDTNEQFF. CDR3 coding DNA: TGTGCCAGCAGCTTGATCGCTAGCGACACGAATGAGCAGTTCTTC. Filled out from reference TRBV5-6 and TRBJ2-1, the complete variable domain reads DAGVTQSPTHLIKTRGQQVTLRCSPKSGHDTVSWYQQALGQGPQFIFQYYEEEERQRGNFPDRFSGHQFPNYSSELNVNALLLGDSALYLCASSLIASDTNEQFFGPGTRLTVL.

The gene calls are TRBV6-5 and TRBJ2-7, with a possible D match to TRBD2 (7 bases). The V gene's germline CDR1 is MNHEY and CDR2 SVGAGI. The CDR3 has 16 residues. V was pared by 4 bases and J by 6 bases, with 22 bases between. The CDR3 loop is CASSSSPGGKRGEQYF. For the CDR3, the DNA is TGTGCCAGCAGTTCGTCACCGGGGGGCAAACGAGGCGAGCAGTACTTC.